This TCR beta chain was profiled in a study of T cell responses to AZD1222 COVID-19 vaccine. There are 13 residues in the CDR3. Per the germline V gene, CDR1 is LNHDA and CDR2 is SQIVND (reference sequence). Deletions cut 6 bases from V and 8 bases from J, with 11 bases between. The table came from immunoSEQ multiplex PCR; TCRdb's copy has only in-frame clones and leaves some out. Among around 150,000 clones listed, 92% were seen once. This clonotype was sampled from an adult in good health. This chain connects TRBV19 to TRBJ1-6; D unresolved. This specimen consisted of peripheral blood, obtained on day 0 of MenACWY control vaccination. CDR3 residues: CASRSPGYSPLHF. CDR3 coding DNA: TGTGCCAGTAGGTCCCCGGGATATTCACCCCTCCACTTT.